This section outlines one T cell receptor beta chain sequence together with its context. The specificity of this receptor is unknown. No quality values exist for individual bases; no much larger clone is one base distant. The study profiled bulk TCR beta-chain repertoires in matched peripheral blood, tumor and adjacent normal breast tissue taken from around 15 patients with early-stage breast cancer. Before surgery, whole blood (about 5-10 mL) was collected into EDTA tubes and processed within 2 hours. Peripheral blood mononuclear cells were isolated by Ficoll-Paque centrifugation in SepMate-50 tubes. For storage in liquid nitrogen, PBMCs were cryopreserved as aliquots of 2 to 4 million cells in around 90% FBS with roughly 10% DMSO. Genomic DNA was extracted with the Qiagen AllPrep DNA/RNA Mini kit. This record belongs to a study of early stage breast cancer tumors (dated by TCRdb to about 2017). Background on the whole study: Of the roughly 17 invasive breast tumors, roughly eleven were found to be estrogen receptor-positive, progesterone receptor-positive and HER2-negative. Of the roughly twelve ER+/PR+/HER2- tumors, eight were classified as invasive ductal carcinomas and four as invasive lobular carcinomas. On average, each sample got around 10-fold read coverage. The samples as a whole yielded a few million detected templates, corresponding to fewer than 1.4 million unique clonotypes.

What the work shows at the level of the full study, not this receptor alone: Enriched TCRB sequences shared across patients were mostly commonly generated sequences, unlikely to play an important role in the tumor microenvironment. Because the cohort was small, a breakdown by tumor subtype could not be done. Compared with adjacent normal breast tissue, tumors had higher clonality and roughly 2.4-fold greater T cell density. Repertoires from blood and normal breast were more alike than repertoires from blood and tumor, and in about 90% of the 16 patients, comparing each tissue with blood separated tumor from normal. Chain pairing and functional markers such as CD4, CD8 and FOXP3 were missed by bulk genomic DNA sequencing of unsorted cells.

V is reduced by 0 bases and J by 6 bases, leaving a spacing of 4 bases between them. Reading from cysteine to phenylalanine, the CDR3 counts 12 amino acids. CDR3 DNA only is kept here, 36 bases in frame from base 1. Sequences ENHRY (CDR1) and SYGVKD (CDR2) are obtained from the germline V gene. Each sample was amplified as two independent genomic DNA replicates: approximately 550 ng for blood and about 1.5 ug for tumor or normal breast. TCRB sequencing of genomic DNA was carried out with the ImmunoSeq Intro kit according to the manufacturer's instructions. Multiplex PCR was run for around 30 cycles using proprietary primers and spike-in control sequences for absolute quantification. Single-end 150-bp reads were used to sequence an 87-bp fragment spanning the CDR3 plus the flanking V and J genes. Each lane of an Illumina MiSeq using version 3.0 chemistry carried seven multiplexed samples, with two replicates per sample. The paper's processing steps were these. The vendor's proprietary pipeline processed the raw data and merged both replicates into a single result for each sample. To define clonotypes, the study grouped productive rearrangements that shared the V-gene family, CDR3 amino acid sequence and J-gene segment. Clonality was computed as 1 minus the normalized Shannon entropy (Pielou evenness) of TCRB abundances. To estimate T cell density, the total number of templates was divided by the number of input cells, which was inferred from the amount of DNA input. Recon with default parameters was used to estimate total repertoire diversity and clonality. Tumor-enriched clonotypes were defined as having over 0.1% abundance in tumor and at least 32-fold higher abundance than in normal breast. The source is immuneACCESS, and TCRdb retained only in-frame sequences with V and J called. Part of the clones is not carried over; for the studies checked, unresolved V genes explain less than half of this, and the remainder is unexplained. That table gives V, J and clone size, and the DNA gave D and trimming. The sample table contains fewer than 30,000 clones; only one count was recorded for 80% of them. The ten largest clones represent about 13% of the sample.

Specimen: blood. The rearranged segments are TRBV10-3 and TRBJ2-3, with no confidently assigned D gene. The source is a person between 55 and 69 years old with breast cancer. For the CDR3, the sequence is CAISESGDTQYF. In nucleotide form, the sequence is TGTGCCATCAGTGAGTCCGGTGATACGCAGTATTTT.